This TCR beta chain appears in the sequencing data of a study of blood T cell repertoires in COVID-19. Overall study: Specimens from acute and convalescent COVID-19 originated in the United States, Italy and Spain. T cells, B-cell-depleted T cells, or PBMCs provided the cDNA or gDNA that served as material.

Original methodology: The assay estimated nucleated cells by amplifying reference gene primers. The data were produced by immunoSEQ multiplex PCR, yet TCRdb's version contains in-frame clones alone and is incomplete. The V and J calls and clone size were taken over from that table, and D and trimming were inferred from the DNA. The sample holds roughly 120,000 clones; about two thirds are singletons and the top ten take around 0.9%. The material sequenced was peripheral blood. This receptor was identified in a human donor with acute or convalescent COVID-19. The donor label of this sample is uncertain.

The CDR3 here is CASITRDSRGQPQHF. The CDR3, as DNA: TGTGCCAGCATCACGAGGGACAGCCGGGGACAGCCCCAGCATTTT. V is TRBV6-5 and J is TRBJ1-5; 7 positions agree with TRBD1. The junction had 13 bases not matched to a gene; V was cut back by 7 bases and J by 7 bases. CDR3 length equals 15 residues. Germline V gene data show CDR1 as MNHEY and CDR2 as SVGAGI.